This T cell receptor (beta chain) was captured by sequencing in a study of CD8 T cells in ankylosing spondylitis. Points from the study as a whole: Several of the motif variants were reported before in synovial fluid and blood from reactive arthritis.

On this clonotype: No antigen is known for it.

TCRdb re-called the 5' RACE reads through MiXCR, storing one row per CDR3 protein. Altogether about 350,000 distinct CDR3 sequences are present, approximately 22% being singletons, with the ten largest covering under 15%. Germline V CDR1 and CDR2: MDHEN, SYDVKM. The CDR3 spans 13 residues. V lost 5 bases and J 5 bases, leaving 10 bases between the germline ends. Sample: blood, either unsorted or a sorted T cell fraction (not recorded which). The receptor comes from a male donor with ankylosing spondylitis or in good health (not recorded which). This chain uses TRBV28 with TRBJ1-5, with a tentative D call TRBD1 (5 bases). Written as DNA, the CDR3 is TGTGCCAGCAGTCTGGACACCGATCAGCCCCAGCATTTT. It specifies CASSLDTDQPQHF.